This T cell receptor beta chain was profiled in a study of T cell responses to AZD1222 COVID-19 vaccine. Produced via immunoSEQ multiplex PCR; TCRdb's table is partial and in-frame only. Of some 130,000 clones listed, 85% to 90% were seen once; the top ten hold roughly 2%. Trimming cost V 6 bases and J 4 bases; bases outside gene matches: 4. The CDR3 has 13 residues. CDR1 WNHNN and CDR2 SYGVQD come from the germline V gene (reference sequence). With regard to this clone: Its antigen is unknown.

Whole-study findings and limits: Among spike-specific TCRs, nearly half reportedly target unmutated variant regions. A mostly white British donor set with more females was recruited, and clonal diversity was possibly underestimated.

V is TRBV10-1 and J is TRBJ2-3, with 7 bases aligning to TRBD2. Sequenced material: peripheral blood, taken on day 0 of AZD1222 vaccination. The sequence was collected from an adult in good health. The CDR3 reads CASRAAGADTQYF. Here the CDR3 DNA reads TGCGCCAGCAGAGCCGCGGGAGCAGATACGCAGTATTTT.